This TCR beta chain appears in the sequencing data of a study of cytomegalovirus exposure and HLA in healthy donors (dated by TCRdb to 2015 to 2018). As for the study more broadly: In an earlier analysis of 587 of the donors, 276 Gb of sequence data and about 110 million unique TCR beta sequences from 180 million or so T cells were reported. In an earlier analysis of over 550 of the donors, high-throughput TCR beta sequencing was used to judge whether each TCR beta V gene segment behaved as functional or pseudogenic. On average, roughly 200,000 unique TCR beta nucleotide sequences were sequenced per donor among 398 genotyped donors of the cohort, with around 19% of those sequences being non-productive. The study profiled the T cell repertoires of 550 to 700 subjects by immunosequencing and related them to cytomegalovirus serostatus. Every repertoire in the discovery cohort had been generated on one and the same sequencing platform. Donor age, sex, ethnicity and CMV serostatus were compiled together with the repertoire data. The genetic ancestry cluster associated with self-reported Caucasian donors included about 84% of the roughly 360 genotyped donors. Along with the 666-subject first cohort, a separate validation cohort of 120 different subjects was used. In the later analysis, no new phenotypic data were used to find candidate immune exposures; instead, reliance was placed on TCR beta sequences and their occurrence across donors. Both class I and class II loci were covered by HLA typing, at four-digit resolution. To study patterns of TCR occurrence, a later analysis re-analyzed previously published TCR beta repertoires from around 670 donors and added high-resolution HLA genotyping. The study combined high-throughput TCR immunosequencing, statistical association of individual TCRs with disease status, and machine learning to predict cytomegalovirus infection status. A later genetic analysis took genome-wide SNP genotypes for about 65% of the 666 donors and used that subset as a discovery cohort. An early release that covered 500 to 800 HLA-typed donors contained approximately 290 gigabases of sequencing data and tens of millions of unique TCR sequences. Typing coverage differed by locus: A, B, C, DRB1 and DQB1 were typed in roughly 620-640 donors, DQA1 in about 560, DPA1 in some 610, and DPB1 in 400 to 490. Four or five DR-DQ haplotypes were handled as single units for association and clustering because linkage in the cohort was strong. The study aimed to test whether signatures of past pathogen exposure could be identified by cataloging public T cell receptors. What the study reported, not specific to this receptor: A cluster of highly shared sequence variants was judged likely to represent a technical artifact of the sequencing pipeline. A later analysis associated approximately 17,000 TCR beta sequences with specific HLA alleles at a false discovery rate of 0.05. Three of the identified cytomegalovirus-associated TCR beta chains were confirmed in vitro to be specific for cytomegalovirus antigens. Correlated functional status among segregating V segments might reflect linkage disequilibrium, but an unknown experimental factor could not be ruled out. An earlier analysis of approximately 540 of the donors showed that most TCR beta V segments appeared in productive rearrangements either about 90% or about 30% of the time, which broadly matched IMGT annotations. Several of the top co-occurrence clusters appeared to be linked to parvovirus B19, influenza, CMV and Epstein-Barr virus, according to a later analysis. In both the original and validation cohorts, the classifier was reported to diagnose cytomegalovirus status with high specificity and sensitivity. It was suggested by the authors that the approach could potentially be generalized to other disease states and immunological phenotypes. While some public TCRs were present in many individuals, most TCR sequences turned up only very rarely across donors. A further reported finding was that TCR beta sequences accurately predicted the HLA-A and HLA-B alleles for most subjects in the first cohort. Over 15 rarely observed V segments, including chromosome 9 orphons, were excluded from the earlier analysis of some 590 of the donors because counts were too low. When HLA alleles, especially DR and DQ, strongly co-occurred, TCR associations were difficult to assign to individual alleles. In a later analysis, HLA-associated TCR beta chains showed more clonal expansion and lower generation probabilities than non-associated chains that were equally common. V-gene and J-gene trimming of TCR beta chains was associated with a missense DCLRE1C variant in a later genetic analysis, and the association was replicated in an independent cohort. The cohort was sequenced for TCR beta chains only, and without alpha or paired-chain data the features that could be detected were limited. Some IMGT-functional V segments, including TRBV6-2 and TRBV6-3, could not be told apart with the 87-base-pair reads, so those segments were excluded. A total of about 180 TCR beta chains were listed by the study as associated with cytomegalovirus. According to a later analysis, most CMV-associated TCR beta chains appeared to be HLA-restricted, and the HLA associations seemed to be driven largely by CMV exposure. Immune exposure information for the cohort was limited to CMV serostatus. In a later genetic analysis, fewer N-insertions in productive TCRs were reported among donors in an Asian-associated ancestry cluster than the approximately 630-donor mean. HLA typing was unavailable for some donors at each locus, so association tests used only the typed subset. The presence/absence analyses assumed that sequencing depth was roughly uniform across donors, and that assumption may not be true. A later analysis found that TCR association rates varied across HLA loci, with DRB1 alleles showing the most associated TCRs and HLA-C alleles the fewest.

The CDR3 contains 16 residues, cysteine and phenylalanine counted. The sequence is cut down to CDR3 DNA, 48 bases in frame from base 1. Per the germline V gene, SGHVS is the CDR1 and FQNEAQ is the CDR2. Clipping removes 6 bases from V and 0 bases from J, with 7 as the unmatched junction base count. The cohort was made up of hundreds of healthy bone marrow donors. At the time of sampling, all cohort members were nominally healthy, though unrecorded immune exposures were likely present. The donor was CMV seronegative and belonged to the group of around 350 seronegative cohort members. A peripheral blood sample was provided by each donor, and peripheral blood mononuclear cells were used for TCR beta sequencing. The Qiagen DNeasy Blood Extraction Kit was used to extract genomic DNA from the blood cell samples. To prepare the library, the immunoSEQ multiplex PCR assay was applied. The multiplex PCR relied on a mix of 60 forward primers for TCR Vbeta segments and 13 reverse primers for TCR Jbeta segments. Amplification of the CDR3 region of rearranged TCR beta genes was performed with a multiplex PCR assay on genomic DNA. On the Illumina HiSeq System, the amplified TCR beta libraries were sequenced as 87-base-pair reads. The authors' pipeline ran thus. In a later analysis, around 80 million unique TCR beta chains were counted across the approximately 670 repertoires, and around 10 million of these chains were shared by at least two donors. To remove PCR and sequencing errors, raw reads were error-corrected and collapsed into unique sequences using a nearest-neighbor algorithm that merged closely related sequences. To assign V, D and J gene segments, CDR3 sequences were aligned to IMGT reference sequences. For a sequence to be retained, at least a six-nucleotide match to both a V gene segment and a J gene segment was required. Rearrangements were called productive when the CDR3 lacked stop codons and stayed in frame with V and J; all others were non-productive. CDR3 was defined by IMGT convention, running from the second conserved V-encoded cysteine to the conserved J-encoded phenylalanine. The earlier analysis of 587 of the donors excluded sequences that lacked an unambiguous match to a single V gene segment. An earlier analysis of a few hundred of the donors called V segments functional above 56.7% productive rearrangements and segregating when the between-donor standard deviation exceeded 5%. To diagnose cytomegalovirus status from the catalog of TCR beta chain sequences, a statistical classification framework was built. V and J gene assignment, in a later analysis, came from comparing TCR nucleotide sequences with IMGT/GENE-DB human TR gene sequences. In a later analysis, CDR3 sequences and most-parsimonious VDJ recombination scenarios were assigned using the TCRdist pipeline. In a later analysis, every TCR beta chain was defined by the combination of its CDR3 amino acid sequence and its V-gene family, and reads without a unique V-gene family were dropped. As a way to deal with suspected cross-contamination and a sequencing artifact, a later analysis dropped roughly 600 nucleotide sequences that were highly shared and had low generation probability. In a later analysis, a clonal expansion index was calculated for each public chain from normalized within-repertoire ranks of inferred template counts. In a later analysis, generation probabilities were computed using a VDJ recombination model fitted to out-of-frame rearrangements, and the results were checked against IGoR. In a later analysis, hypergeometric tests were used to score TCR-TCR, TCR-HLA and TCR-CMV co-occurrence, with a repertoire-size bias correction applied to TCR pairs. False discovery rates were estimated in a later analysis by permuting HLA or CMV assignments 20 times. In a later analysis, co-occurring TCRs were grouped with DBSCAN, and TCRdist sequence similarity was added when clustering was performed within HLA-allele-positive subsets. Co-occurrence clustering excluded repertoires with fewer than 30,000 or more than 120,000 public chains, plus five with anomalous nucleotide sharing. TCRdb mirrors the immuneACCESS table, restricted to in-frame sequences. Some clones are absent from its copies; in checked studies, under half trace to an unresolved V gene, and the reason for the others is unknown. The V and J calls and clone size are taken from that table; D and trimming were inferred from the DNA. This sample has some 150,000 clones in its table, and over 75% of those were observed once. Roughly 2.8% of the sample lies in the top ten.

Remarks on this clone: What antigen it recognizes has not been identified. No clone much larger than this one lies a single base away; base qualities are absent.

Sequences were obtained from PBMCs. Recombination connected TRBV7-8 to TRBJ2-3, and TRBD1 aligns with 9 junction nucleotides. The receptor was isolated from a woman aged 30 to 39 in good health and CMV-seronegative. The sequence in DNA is TGTGCCAGCAGATTCTATGGACAGGGGAGCACAGATACGCAGTATTTT. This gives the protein CASRFYGQGSTDTQYF.